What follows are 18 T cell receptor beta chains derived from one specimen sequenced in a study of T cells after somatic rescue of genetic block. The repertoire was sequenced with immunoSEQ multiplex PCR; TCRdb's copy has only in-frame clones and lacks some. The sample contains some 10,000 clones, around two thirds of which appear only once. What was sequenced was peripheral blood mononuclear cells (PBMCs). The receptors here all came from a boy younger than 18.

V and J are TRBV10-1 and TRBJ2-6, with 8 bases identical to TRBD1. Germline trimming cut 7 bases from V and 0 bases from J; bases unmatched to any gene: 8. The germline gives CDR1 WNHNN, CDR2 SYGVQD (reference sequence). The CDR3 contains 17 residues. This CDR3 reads CASTLWDRPSGANVLTF. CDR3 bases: TGCGCCAGCACCTTATGGGACAGGCCCTCTGGGGCCAACGTCCTGACTTTC.

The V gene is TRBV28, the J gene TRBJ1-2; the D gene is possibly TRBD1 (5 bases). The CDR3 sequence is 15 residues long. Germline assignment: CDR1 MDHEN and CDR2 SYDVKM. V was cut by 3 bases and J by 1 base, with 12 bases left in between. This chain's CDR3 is CASSFGAPINYGYTF. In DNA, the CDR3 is TGTGCCAGCAGTTTTGGGGCGCCAATTAACTATGGCTACACCTTC.

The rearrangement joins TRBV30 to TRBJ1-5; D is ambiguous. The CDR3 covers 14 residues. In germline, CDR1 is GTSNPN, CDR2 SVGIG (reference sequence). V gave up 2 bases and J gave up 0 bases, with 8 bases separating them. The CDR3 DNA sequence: TGTGCCTGGAGTCGATCCTCTAGCAATCAGCCCCAGCATTTT. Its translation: CAWSRSSSNQPQHF.

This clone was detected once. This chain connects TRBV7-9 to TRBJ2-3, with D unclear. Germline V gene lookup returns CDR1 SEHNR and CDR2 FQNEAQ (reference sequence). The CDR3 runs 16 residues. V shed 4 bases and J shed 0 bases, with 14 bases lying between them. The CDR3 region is CASSSRALLSTDTQYF. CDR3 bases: TGTGCCAGCAGCTCCCGGGCCTTGCTTAGCACAGATACGCAGTATTTT.

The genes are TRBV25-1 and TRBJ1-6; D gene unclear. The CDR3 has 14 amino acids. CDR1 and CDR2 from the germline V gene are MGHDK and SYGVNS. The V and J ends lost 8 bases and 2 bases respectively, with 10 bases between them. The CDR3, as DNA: TGTGCCAGCTGTCGAACGGCCTATAATTCACCCCTCCACTTT. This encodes CASCRTAYNSPLHF.

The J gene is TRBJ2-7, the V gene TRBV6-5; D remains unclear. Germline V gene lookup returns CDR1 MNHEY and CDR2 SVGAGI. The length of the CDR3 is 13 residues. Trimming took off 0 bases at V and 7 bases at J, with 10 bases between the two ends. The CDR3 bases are TGTGCCAGCAGTTACTCGAATTACGGGGAGCAGTACTTC. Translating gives CASSYSNYGEQYF.

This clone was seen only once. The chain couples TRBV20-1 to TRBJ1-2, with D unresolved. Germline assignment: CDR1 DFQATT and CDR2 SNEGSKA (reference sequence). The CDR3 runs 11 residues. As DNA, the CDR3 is TGCGGAACGTGGGGATCCGGCGGCTACACCTTC. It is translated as CGTWGSGGYTF.

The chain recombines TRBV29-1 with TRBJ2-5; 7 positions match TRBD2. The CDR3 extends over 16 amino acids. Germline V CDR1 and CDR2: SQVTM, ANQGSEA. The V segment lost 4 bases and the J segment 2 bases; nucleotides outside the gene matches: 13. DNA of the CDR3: TGCAGCGTTGGATGGGGAGTAATGGGGGGGCAAGAGACCCAGTACTTC. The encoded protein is CSVGWGVMGGQETQYF. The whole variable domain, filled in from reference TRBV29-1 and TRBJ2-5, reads SAVISQKPSRDICQRGTSLTIQCQVDSQVTMMFWYRQQPGQSLTLIATANQGSEATYESGFVIDKFPISRPNLTFSTLTVSNMSPEDSSIYLCSVGWGVMGGQETQYFGPGTRLLVL.

The CDR3 is CASSKGQLSNNEQFF. CDR3 DNA: TGTGCCAGCAGCAAAGGGCAGCTAAGTAACAATGAGCAGTTCTTC. The rearrangement uses TRBV21-1 and TRBJ2-1. TRBV21-1 is annotated as a pseudogene. This CDR3 spans 15 amino acids.

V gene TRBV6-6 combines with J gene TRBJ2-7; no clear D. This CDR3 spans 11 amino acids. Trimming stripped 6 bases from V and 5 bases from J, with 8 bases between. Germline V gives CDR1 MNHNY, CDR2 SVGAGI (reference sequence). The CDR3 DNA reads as TGTGCCAGCAGAACCCTCGACGAGCAGTACTTC. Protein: CASRTLDEQYF.

The CDR3 DNA is TGTGCCAGTAGTATATCAGTAAATGAAAAACTGTTTTTT. Protein: CASSISVNEKLFF. The rearrangement joins TRBV19 to TRBJ1-4, with no clear D. V dropped 2 bases and J dropped 5 bases, with 6 bases sitting between them. Germline CDR1 LNHDA, CDR2 SQIVND (reference sequence). This CDR3 has 13 amino acids.

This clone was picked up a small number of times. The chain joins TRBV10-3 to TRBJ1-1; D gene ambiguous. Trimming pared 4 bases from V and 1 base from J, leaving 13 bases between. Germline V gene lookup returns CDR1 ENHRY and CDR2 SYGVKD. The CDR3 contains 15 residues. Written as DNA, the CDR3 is TGTGCCATCAGTGCCTTAGCCACGGGGAACACTGAAGCTTTCTTT. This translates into CAISALATGNTEAFF.

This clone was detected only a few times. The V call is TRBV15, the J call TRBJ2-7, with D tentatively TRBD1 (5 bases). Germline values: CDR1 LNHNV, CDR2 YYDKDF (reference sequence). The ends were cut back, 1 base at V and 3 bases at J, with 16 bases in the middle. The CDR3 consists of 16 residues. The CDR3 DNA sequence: TGTGCCACCAGCAGAGGCGTCGGCAGGGATGTCTACGAGCAGTACTTC. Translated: CATSRGVGRDVYEQYF.

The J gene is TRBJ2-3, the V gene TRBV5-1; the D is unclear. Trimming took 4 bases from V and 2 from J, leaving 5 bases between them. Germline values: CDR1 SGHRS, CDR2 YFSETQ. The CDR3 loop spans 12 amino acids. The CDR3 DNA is TGCGCCAGCAGCCCCAACACAGATACGCAGTATTTT. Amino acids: CASSPNTDTQYF.

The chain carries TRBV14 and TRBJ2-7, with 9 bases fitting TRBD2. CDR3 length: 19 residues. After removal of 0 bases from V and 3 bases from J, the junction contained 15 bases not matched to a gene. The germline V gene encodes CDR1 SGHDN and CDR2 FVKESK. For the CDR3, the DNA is TGTGCCAGCAGCCAAGATTTTGCCTGGAGCGGGGGGAGGGACTACGAGCAGTACTTC. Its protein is CASSQDFAWSGGRDYEQYF.

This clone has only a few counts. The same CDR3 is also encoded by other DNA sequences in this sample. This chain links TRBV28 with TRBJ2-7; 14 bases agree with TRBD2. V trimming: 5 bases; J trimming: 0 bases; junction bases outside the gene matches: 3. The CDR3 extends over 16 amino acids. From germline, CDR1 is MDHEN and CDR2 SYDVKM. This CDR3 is CASSGLAGGSSYEQYF. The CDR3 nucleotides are TGTGCCAGCAGTGGACTAGCGGGAGGTTCCTCCTACGAGCAGTACTTC.

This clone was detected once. CDR3 sequence reads: CASSQDFGISGNTIYF. The CDR3 nucleotides are TGTGCCAGCAGCCAAGATTTCGGGATCTCTGGAAACACCATATATTTT. The chain recombines TRBV14 with TRBJ1-3; D is unresolved. The CDR3 covers 16 residues. Trimming took 0 bases from V and 0 from J, leaving 9 bases between them. Germline CDR1 SGHDN, CDR2 FVKESK.

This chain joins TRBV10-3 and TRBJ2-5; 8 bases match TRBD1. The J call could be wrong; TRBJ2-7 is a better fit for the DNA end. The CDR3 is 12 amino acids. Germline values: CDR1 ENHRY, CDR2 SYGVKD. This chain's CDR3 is CATGTGGSEQYF. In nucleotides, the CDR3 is TGTGCCACCGGGACAGGAGGATCCGAGCAGTACTTC.